Sequencing of this T cell receptor beta chain was carried out in a study of monozygotic twins with cystic fibrosis. Study context: With about 15 PCR cycles, barcoded libraries came from around 3 micrograms of fragmented DNA. General study findings and limits: Monozygotic CF twin pairs shared significantly more nucleotide-identical clonotypes than unrelated CF individuals did.

Comment on this clone: Its antigen is unknown.

The data were produced by immunoSEQ multiplex PCR, yet TCRdb's version contains in-frame clones alone and is incomplete. The sample contains tens of thousands of clones, 91% of which appear only once. Trimming removed 5 bases from V and 2 bases from J, with 17 bases in between. Germline CDR1 MNHNY, CDR2 SVGAGI (reference sequence). This CDR3 spans 16 amino acids. Sequencing was done on a sample of blood. The chain has TRBV6-6 and TRBJ2-3; D might be TRBD1 (6 bases). This clonotype was sampled from a girl aged 2 to 10 with cystic fibrosis. The CDR3 loop reads CASSPQAGQLTDTQYF. CDR3 bases: TGTGCCAGCAGTCCCCAGGCAGGACAGCTCACAGATACGCAGTATTTT.